This T cell receptor beta chain originates from a study of vaccination effects on CD4 cells after COVID-19. As for the study in general: Everyone in the study got two shots of either the BNT162b2 or mRNA-1273 vaccine.

Using immunoSEQ multiplex PCR, the repertoire was profiled, and TCRdb retains in-frame clones only, with some absent. The table lists fewer than 90,000 clones, 65% to 85% of them singletons. Notes on this clone: Its matching antigen is unknown.

Antigen-specific CD4+ T cell clonotypes were called by their expansion after viral peptide-pool culture in ViraFEST. It was after approximately 11 days of culture that CD4+ T cells were isolated. The individual was infected with SARS-CoV-2 between March and December 2020, as confirmed by PCR. A density of about 1.8 million PBMC per well was used; these cells were cultured with roughly 10 IU/ml IL-2 and roughly 9.5 ug/ml peptides. Replacing half the medium with IL-2 medium was done on days 3 and 7. The CDR3 has 14 amino acids. Trimming removed 2 bases from V and 7 bases from J; junction bases left unmatched: 5. The V gene's germline CDR1 is MNHNS and CDR2 SASEGT.

This clonotype originated in a human donor who had a prior SARS-CoV-2 infection. Sequencing was performed on CD4+ T cells from PBMCs cultured with HIV peptides, taken before COVID-19 vaccination. Subset: HIV-1 Nef peptide pool negative control/reference culture. This chain uses TRBV6-1 with TRBJ1-5, with 7 nucleotides matching TRBD1. CDR3: CASSEQGGDQPQHF. The DNA for the CDR3 is TGTGCCAGCAGTGAACAGGGGGGCGACCAGCCCCAGCATTTT.